This TCR beta chain was identified during a study of response to subunit inactivated influenza vaccine. The study, taken as a whole, reports: T cells newly recruited by each seasonal influenza vaccination are few, the authors suggested.

Germline CDR1 is SGHRS and CDR2 is YFSETQ. V lost 5 bases to trimming and J lost 1 base, with 7 bases between them. CDR3 length: 12 residues. This clonotype was detected ten times or more. Its antigen is currently unknown. TCRdb re-called the RT-PCR reads with MiXCR, one entry per CDR3 protein. The table lists 500,000 or so distinct CDR3 sequences, 16% of them singletons, with roughly 3.1% in the top ten. This receptor was taken from a man aged 50 to 69 who received an inactivated influenza vaccine. The chain links TRBV5-1 to TRBJ2-7; D remains ambiguous. The sequencing here drew on CD4+ T cells sorted from PBMCs, taken less than 30 months after vaccination. The CDR3 here is CASSRTSYEQYF. CDR3 sequence (DNA): TGCGCCAGCAGTCGAACGTCCTACGAGCAGTACTTC.